Sequencing of this T cell receptor (beta chain) was carried out in a study of shared clonotypes between healthy human individuals. The method was immunoSEQ multiplex PCR; TCRdb's version includes in-frame clones alone and lacks a portion of them. This sample yields millions of clones, of which roughly 94% are seen a single time; around 1.1% belongs to the top ten. The naive CD8 population came from CD45RO-negative cells selected for CCR7, without terminally differentiated effector memory CD45RA+ cells. This TCR was sampled from a man between 18 and 35 years old in good health. Specimen: naive CD8+ T cells sorted from blood.

The CDR3 region has the DNA TGCGCCAGCAGCTTGGTTTGGGATGGGGACTATGGCTACACCTTC. Translated, it gives CASSLVWDGDYGYTF. The chain couples TRBV5-1 to TRBJ1-2; no clear D gene. CDR1 and CDR2 (germline): SGHRS, YFSETQ. The V end lost 0 bases, the J end lost 3 bases, and 12 bases lay between the germline ends. The CDR3 has 15 residues.